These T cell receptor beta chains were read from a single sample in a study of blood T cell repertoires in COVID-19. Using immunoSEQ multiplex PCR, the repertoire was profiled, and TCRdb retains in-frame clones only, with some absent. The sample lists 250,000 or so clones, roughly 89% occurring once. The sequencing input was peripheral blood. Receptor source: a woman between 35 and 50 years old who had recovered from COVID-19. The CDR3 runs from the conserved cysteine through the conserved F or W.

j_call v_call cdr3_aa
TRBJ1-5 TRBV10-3 CATKTGTGGNQPQHF
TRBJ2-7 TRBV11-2 CASSYSNEQYF
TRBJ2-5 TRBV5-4 CASSFPEQGEETQYF
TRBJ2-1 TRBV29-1 CSVLTSGGYSYNEQFF
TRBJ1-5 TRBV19 CASRPDRGQQPQHF
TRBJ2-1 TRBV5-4 CASRGTSGNQYNEQFF
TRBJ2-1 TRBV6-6 CASSLKGTSGGRNEQFF
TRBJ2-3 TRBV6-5 CASRQLAAGTDTQYF
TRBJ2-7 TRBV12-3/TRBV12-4 CASRDDSYEQYF
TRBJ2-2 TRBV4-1 CASSHGPGTGELFF
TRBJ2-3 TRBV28 CASSPPSGGKSTDTQYF
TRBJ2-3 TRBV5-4 CASSPGLAGGRSTDTQYF
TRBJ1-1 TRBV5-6 CASSFWSLNTEAFF
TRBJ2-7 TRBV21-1 CASSKEGASEWEEQYF
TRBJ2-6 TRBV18 CASSPRYQSGANVLTF